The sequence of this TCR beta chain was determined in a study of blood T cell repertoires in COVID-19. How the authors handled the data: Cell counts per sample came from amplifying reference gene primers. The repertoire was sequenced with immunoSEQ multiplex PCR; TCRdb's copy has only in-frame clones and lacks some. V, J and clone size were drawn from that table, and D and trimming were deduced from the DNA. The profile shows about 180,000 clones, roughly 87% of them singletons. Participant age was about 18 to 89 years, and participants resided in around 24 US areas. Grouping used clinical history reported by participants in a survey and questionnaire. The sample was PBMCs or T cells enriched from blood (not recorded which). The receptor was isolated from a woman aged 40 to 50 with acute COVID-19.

The CDR3 nucleotides are TGTGCCAGCACTACAGGGTCTTACACTGAAGCTTTCTTT. Translation gives CASTTGSYTEAFF. The chain employs TRBV12-3 or TRBV12-4 and TRBJ1-1, with D possibly matching TRBD1 (6 bases). V was shortened by 7 bases and J by 3 bases, with 12 bases between the two germline ends. The CDR3 has 13 amino acids.